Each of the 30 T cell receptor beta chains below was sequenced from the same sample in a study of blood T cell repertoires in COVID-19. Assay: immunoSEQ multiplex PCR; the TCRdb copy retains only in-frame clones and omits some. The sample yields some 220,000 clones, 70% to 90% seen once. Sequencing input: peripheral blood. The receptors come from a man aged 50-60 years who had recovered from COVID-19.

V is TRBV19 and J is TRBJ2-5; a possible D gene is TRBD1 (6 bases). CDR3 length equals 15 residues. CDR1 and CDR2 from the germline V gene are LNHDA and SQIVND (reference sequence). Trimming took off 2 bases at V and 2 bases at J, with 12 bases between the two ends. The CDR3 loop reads CASSIRTEYQETQYF. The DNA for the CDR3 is TGTGCCAGTAGTATAAGGACAGAGTATCAAGAGACCCAGTACTTC.

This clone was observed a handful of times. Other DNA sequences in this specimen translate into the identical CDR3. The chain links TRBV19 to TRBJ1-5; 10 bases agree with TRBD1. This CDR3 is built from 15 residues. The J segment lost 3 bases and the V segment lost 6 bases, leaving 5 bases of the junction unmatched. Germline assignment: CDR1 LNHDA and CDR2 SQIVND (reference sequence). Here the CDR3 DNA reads TGTGCCAGTAGACCTGACAGGGGGCCCAATCAGCCCCAGCATTTT. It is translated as CASRPDRGPNQPQHF.

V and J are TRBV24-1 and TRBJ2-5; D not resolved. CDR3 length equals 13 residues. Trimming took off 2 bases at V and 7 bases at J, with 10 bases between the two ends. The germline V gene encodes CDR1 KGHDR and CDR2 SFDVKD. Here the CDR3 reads CATSDSGYGTQYF. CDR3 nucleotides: TGTGCCACCAGTGATTCGGGTTACGGGACCCAGTACTTC.

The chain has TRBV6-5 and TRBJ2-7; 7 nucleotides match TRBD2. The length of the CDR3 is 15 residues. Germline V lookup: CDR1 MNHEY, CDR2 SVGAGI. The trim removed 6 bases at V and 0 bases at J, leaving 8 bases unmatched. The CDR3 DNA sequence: TGTGCCAGCAGCTGGGGAGCGGGGAGCTCCTACGAGCAGTACTTC. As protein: CASSWGAGSSYEQYF.

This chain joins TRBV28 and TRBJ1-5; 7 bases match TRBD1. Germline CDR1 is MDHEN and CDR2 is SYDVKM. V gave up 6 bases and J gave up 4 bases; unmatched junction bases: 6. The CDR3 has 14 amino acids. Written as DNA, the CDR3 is TGTGCCAGCAGAAGAGGGGGCCGGAATCAGCCCCAGCATTTT. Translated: CASRRGGRNQPQHF.

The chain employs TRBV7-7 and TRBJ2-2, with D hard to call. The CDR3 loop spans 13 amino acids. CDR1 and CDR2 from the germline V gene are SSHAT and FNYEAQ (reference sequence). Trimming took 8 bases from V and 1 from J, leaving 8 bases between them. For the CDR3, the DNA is TGTGCCAGCTCATTCGGGAACACCGGGGAGCTGTTTTTT. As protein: CASSFGNTGELFF. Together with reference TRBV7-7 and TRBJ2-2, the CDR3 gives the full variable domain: GAGVSQSPRYKVTKRGQDVTLRCDPISSHATLYWYQQALGQGPEFLTYFNYEAQPDKSGLPSDRFSAERPEGSISTLTIQRTEQRDSAMYRCASSFGNTGELFFGEGSRLTVL.

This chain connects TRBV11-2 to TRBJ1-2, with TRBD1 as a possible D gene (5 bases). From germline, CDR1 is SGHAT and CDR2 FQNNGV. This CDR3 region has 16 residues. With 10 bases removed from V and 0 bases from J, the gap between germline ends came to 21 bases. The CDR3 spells CATQGGRALSNYGYTF. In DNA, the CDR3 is TGTGCCACCCAGGGAGGCAGGGCCCTTTCTAACTATGGCTACACCTTC.

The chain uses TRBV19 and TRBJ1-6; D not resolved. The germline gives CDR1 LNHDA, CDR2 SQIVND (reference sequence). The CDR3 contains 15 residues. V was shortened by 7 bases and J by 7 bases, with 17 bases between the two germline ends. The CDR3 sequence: CASTPRLAPNSPLHF. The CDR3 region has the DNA TGTGCCAGTACCCCCCGGCTAGCTCCGAATTCACCCCTCCACTTT.

The CDR3 DNA is TGTGCCAGCAACTCCCAGGGCATGGTGGGCTACGAGCAGTACTTC. It specifies CASNSQGMVGYEQYF. The rearrangement joins TRBV2 to TRBJ2-7; D possibly corresponds to TRBD1 (5 bases). V was pared by 7 bases and J by 3 bases, with 19 bases between. This CDR3 region has 15 residues. Germline CDR1 is SNHLY and CDR2 is FYNNEI.

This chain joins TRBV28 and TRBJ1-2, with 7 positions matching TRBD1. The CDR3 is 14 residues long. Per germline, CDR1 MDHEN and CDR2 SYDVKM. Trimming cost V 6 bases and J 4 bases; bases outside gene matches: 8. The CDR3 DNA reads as TGTGCCAGCAGGTCCGACAGGGATGGCTATGGCTACACCTTC. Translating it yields CASRSDRDGYGYTF.

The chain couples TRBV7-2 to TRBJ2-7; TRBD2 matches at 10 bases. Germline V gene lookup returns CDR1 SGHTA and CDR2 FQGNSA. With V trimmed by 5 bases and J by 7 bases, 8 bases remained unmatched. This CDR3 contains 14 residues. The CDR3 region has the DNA TGTGCCAGCAGCCCCGGACTAGCGGAAGGGGAGCAGTACTTC. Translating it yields CASSPGLAEGEQYF.

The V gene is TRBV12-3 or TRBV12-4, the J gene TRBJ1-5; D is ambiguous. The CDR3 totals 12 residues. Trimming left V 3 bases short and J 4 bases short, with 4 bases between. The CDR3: CASSFSNQPQHF. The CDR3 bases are TGTGCCAGCAGTTTCTCTAATCAGCCCCAGCATTTT.

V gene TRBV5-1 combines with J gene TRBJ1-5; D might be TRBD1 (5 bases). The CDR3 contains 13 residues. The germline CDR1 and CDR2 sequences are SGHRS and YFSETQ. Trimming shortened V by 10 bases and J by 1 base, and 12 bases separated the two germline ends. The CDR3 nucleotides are TGCGCCTCCAGGGAAGGGAGCAATCAGCCCCAGCATTTT. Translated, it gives CASREGSNQPQHF. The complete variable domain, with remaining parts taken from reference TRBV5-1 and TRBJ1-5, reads KAGVTQTPRYLIKTRGQQVTLSCSPISGHRSVSWYQQTPGQGLQFLFEYFSETQRNKGNFPGRFSGRQFSNSRSEMNVSTLELGDSALYLCASREGSNQPQHFGDGTRLSIL.

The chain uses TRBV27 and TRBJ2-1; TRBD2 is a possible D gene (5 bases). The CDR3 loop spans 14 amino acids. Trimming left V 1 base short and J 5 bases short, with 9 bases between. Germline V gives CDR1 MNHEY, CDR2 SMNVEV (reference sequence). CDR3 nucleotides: TGTGCCAGCAGTTTATGGACGGGGAACAATGAGCAGTTCTTC. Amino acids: CASSLWTGNNEQFF.

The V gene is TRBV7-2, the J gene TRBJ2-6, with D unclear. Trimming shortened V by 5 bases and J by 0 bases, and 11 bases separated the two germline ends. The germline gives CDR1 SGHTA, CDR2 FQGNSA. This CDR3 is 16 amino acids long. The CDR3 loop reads CASSQFAFSGANVLTF. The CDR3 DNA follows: TGTGCCAGCAGCCAGTTCGCCTTCTCTGGGGCCAACGTCCTGACTTTC.

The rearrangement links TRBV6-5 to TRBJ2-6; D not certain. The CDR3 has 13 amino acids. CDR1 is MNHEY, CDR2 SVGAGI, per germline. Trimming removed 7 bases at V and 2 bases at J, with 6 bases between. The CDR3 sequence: CASIRPGANVLTF. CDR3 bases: TGTGCCAGCATCAGGCCTGGGGCCAACGTCCTGACTTTC.

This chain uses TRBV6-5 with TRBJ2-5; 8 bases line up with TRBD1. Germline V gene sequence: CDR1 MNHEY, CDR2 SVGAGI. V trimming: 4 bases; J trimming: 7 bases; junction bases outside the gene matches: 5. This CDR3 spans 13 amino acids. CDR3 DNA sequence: TGTGCCAGCAGTTTGACAGGGGAGGCGACCCAGTACTTC. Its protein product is CASSLTGEATQYF.

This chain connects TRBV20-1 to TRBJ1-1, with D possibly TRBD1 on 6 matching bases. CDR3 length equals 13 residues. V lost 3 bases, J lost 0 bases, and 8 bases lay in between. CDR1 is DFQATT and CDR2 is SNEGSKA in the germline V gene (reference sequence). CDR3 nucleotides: TGCAGTGCTAGTGCAGGGGTGAACACTGAAGCTTTCTTT. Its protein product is CSASAGVNTEAFF.

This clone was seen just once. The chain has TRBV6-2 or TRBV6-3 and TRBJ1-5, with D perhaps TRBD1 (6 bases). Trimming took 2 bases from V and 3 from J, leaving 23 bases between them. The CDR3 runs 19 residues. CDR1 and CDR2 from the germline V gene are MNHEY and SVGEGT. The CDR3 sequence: CASSYGGHEVDLDNQPQHF. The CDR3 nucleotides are TGTGCCAGCAGTTACGGGGGACATGAAGTTGACCTAGACAATCAGCCCCAGCATTTT.

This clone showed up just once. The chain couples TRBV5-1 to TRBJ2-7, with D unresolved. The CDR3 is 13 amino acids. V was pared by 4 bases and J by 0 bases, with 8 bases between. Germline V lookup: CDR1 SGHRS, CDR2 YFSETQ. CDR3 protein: CASSTAVSYEQYF. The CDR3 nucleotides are TGCGCCAGCAGCACAGCCGTCTCCTACGAGCAGTACTTC.

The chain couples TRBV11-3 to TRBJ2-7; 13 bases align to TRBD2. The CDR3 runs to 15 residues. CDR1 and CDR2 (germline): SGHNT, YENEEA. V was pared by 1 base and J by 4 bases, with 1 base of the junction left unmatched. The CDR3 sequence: CASSLGTSGSYEQYF. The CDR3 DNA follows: TGTGCCAGCAGCTTAGGGACTAGCGGGAGTTACGAGCAGTACTTC.

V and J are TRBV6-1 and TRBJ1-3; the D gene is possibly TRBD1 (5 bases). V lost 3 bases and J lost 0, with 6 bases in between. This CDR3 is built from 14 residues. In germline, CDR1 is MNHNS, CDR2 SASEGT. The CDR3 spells CASSDRVSGNTIYF. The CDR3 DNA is TGTGCCAGCAGTGACAGGGTCTCTGGAAACACCATATATTTT.

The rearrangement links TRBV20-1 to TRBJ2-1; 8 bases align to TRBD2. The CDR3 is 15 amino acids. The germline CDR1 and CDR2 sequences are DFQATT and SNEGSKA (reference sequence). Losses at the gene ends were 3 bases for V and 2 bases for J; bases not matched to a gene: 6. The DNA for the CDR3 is TGCAGTGCTAGTAACCCAGCGGGAGCCTACAATGAGCAGTTCTTC. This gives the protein CSASNPAGAYNEQFF.

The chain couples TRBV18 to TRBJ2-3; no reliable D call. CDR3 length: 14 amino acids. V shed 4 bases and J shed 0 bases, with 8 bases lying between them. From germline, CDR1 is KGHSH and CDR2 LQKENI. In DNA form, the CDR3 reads TGTGCCAGCTCACTCGCGGCTAGCACAGATACGCAGTATTTT. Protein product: CASSLAASTDTQYF.

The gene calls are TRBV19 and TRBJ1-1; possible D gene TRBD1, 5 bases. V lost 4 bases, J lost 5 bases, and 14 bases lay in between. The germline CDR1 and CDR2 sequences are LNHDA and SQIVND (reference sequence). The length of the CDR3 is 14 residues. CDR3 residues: CASSKDTRGTEAFF. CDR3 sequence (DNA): TGTGCCAGTAGTAAGGACACCCGTGGGACTGAAGCTTTCTTT.

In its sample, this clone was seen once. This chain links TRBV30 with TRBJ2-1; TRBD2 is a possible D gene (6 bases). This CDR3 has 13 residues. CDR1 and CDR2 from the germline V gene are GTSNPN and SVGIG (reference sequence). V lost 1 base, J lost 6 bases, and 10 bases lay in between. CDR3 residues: CAWSGTSFNEQFF. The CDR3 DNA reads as TGTGCCTGGAGTGGTACTAGCTTCAATGAGCAGTTCTTC.

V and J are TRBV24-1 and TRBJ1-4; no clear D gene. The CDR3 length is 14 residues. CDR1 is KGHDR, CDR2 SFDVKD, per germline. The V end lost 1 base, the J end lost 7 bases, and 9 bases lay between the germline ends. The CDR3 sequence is CATSDFGSPEKLFF. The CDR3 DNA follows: TGTGCCACCAGTGATTTTGGCAGTCCTGAAAAACTGTTTTTT.

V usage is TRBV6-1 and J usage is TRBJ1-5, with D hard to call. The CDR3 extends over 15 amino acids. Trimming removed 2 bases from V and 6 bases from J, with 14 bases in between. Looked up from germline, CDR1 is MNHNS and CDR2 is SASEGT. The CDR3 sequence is CASSENLLAGQPQHF. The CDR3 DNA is TGTGCCAGCAGTGAAAACTTACTGGCGGGTCAGCCCCAGCATTTT.

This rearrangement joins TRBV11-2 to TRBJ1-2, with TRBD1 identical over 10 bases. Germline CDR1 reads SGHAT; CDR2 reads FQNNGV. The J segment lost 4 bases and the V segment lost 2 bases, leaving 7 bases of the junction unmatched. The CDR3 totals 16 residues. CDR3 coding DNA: TGTGCCAGCAGCTTACGGACAGGGGGGGGTTCCTATGGCTACACCTTC. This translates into CASSLRTGGGSYGYTF.

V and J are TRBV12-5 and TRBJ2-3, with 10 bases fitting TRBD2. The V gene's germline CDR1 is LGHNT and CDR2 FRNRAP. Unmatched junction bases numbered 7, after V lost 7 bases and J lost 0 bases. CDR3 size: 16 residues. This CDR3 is CASALTSGPSTDTQYF. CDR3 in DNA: TGTGCTAGTGCACTGACTAGCGGGCCTAGCACAGATACGCAGTATTTT.